The source of this TCR beta chain is a study of human thymus T cells. Study findings and constraints: Thymic and blood repertoires appeared to display a bias in their usage of V and J genes.

Of note for this clone: The antigen is unknown.

Corrective cardiac operations yielded the resected thymus tissue. V gave up 1 base and J gave up 9 bases; unmatched junction bases: 3. Per the germline V gene, CDR1 is SEHNR and CDR2 is FQNEAQ (reference sequence). This CDR3 spans 13 amino acids. Repertoires were generated with immunoSEQ multiplex PCR, while TCRdb's copy carries only in-frame clones and drops some. The sample yields roughly 130,000 clones, 90% to 95% seen once. Sequences were obtained from thymus tissue. The receptor comes from a boy under two years old with a congenital heart defect but otherwise immunologically healthy. The chain couples TRBV7-9 to TRBJ1-3; 7 bases are a match to TRBD1. The CDR3 is CASSLEGQSTIYF. In DNA, the CDR3 is TGTGCCAGCAGCTTAGAGGGACAGTCCACCATATATTTT.